This TCR beta chain was sequenced in a study of blood T cell repertoires in COVID-19. Study overall: Acute and convalescent COVID-19 specimens originated in the United States, Italy and Spain. The analysed material was cDNA or gDNA that came from T cells, B-cell-depleted T cells, or PBMCs.

V was pared by 3 bases and J by 6 bases, with 2 bases of the junction left unmatched. The CDR3 is 12 residues long. CDR1 is KGHSH and CDR2 is LQKENI in the germline V gene. The authors' processing: Amplification with reference gene primers provided the estimates of nucleated cell counts. Assay used: immunoSEQ multiplex PCR; TCRdb lists only in-frame clones, some missing. V and J calls and clone size are as listed in that table; D and trimming were resolved from the DNA. Of 90,000 to 150,000 clones listed, around four fifths are singletons. This chain connects TRBV18 to TRBJ2-7; 7 positions match TRBD1. Sequenced: peripheral blood. This TCR was recovered from a human donor in a cohort sampled during active COVID-19. As DNA, the CDR3 is TGTGCCAGCTCACCCGGACAGGCCGAGCAGTACTTC. This translates into CASSPGQAEQYF.